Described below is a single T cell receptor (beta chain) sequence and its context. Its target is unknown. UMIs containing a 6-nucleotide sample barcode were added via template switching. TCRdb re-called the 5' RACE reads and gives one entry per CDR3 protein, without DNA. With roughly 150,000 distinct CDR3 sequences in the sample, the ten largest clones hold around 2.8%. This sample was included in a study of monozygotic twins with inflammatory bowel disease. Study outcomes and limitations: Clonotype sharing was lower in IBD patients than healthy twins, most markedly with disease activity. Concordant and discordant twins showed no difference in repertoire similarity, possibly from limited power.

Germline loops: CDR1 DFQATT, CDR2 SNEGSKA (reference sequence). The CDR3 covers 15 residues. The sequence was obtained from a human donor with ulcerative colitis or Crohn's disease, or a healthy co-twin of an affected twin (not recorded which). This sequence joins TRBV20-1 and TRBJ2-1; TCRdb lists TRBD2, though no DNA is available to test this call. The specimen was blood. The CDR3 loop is CSARPTSGRIYEQFF.